Listed below are T cell receptor beta chains from one sample, sequenced in a study of blood T cell repertoires in COVID-19. Clones were sequenced by immunoSEQ multiplex PCR, and TCRdb holds only the in-frame ones, with some missing. There are 85,000 to 120,000 clones in the sample; roughly 92% occur only once, and approximately 1.9% lies in the top ten. Sequenced material: peripheral blood. The receptor source for this set is a woman in her forties or fifties with COVID-19, enrolled during active disease. Each CDR3 is given with its conserved first and last residue. The D gene is left open where the match is weak. The size of a clone is reported for some rows only, either as once, few or many, or as a class for expanded clones.

D gene: TRBD2; J gene: TRBJ2-3; clone size: NA; V gene: TRBV6-2/TRBV6-3; CDR3 protein: CASSYRAGERTDTQYF; CDR3 DNA: TGTGCCAGCAGTTACAGAGCGGGGGAGCGCACAGATACGCAGTATTTT
D gene: NA; J gene: TRBJ1-1; clone size: NA; V gene: TRBV11-2; CDR3 protein: CASSLRGNTEAFF; CDR3 DNA: TGTGCCAGCAGCCTCAGGGGGAACACTGAAGCTTTCTTT
D gene: NA; J gene: TRBJ2-5; clone size: NA; V gene: TRBV11-2; CDR3 protein: CASSQGVGQETQYF; CDR3 DNA: TGTGCCAGCAGCCAGGGTGTAGGGCAAGAGACCCAGTACTTC
D gene: NA; J gene: TRBJ2-3; clone size: NA; V gene: TRBV19; CDR3 protein: CASSIGGLSIDTQYF; CDR3 DNA: TGTGCCAGTAGTATAGGAGGGTTATCCATAGATACGCAGTATTTT
D gene: NA; J gene: TRBJ1-1; clone size: NA; V gene: TRBV19; CDR3 protein: CASTLDRDTEAFF; CDR3 DNA: TGTGCCAGTACTTTAGATAGAGATACTGAAGCTTTCTTT
D gene: NA; J gene: TRBJ2-7; clone size: NA; V gene: TRBV5-4; CDR3 protein: CASSLGGHYEQYF; CDR3 DNA: TGTGCCAGCAGCTTGGGGGGACACTACGAGCAGTACTTC
D gene: NA; J gene: TRBJ1-5; clone size: NA; V gene: TRBV28; CDR3 protein: CASSLGRGVQPQHF; CDR3 DNA: TGTGCCAGCAGTTTAGGGAGGGGCGTTCAGCCCCAGCATTTT
D gene: NA; J gene: TRBJ2-5; clone size: NA; V gene: TRBV7-7; CDR3 protein: CASSPDRGQTQYF; CDR3 DNA: TGTGCCAGCAGTCCGGACAGAGGTCAGACCCAGTACTTC
D gene: NA; J gene: TRBJ1-1; clone size: NA; V gene: TRBV5-6; CDR3 protein: CASSLGVGNTEAFF; CDR3 DNA: TGTGCCAGCAGCTTAGGGGTAGGGAACACTGAAGCTTTCTTT
D gene: NA; J gene: TRBJ1-2; clone size: NA; V gene: TRBV11-3; CDR3 protein: CASSLTQGATHGYTF; CDR3 DNA: TGTGCCAGCAGCTTAACACAAGGAGCTACACATGGCTACACCTTC
D gene: TRBD1; J gene: TRBJ2-1; clone size: NA; V gene: TRBV24-1; CDR3 protein: CATSHPGGQGANEQFF; CDR3 DNA: TGTGCCACCAGCCACCCCGGGGGACAGGGGGCAAATGAGCAGTTCTTC
D gene: NA; J gene: TRBJ1-1; clone size: NA; V gene: TRBV27; CDR3 protein: CASSVGANTEAFF; CDR3 DNA: TGTGCCAGCAGTGTCGGAGCGAACACTGAAGCTTTCTTT
D gene: TRBD2; J gene: TRBJ2-7; clone size: NA; V gene: TRBV27; CDR3 protein: CASSLSGGRRHEQYF; CDR3 DNA: TGTGCCAGCAGTCTCTCGGGAGGGCGTAGGCACGAGCAGTACTTC
D gene: NA; J gene: TRBJ1-2; clone size: NA; V gene: TRBV19; CDR3 protein: CASSKGVVGAKYGYTF; CDR3 DNA: TGTGCCAGTAGTAAGGGGGTTGTGGGGGCGAAGTATGGCTACACCTTC
D gene: NA; J gene: TRBJ2-2; clone size: once; V gene: TRBV2; CDR3 protein: CASSEGTSTGELFF; CDR3 DNA: TGTGCCAGCAGTGAGGGGACATCAACCGGGGAGCTGTTTTTT
D gene: NA; J gene: TRBJ2-5; clone size: NA; V gene: TRBV20-1; CDR3 protein: CSASLGLTATQYF; CDR3 DNA: TGCAGTGCTAGTTTGGGACTCACAGCAACCCAGTACTTC
D gene: TRBD1; J gene: TRBJ2-7; clone size: once; V gene: TRBV20-1; CDR3 protein: CSAGGGQGFGEQYF; CDR3 DNA: TGCAGTGCTGGTGGGGGACAGGGATTCGGCGAGCAGTACTTC
D gene: TRBD1; J gene: TRBJ2-3; clone size: NA; V gene: TRBV19; CDR3 protein: CASKTGWLSTDTQYF; CDR3 DNA: TGTGCCAGTAAGACAGGGTGGCTTAGCACAGATACGCAGTATTTT
D gene: TRBD2; J gene: TRBJ2-3; clone size: NA; V gene: TRBV11-1; CDR3 protein: CASSSARSGGLDTQYF; CDR3 DNA: TGTGCCAGCAGCTCCGCCCGGAGCGGGGGTCTGGATACGCAGTATTTT
D gene: TRBD1; J gene: TRBJ1-1; clone size: NA; V gene: TRBV12-5; CDR3 protein: CASGLDRGLEAFF; CDR3 DNA: TGTGCTAGTGGTTTGGACAGGGGGCTGGAAGCTTTCTTT
D gene: NA; J gene: TRBJ1-2; clone size: NA; V gene: TRBV5-1; CDR3 protein: CASSLSPGDYGYTF; CDR3 DNA: TGCGCCAGCAGCTTGTCGCCAGGGGATTATGGCTACACCTTC
D gene: TRBD1; J gene: TRBJ1-5; clone size: NA; V gene: TRBV2; CDR3 protein: CASRVGTGNQPQHF; CDR3 DNA: TGTGCCAGCAGGGTGGGGACAGGAAATCAGCCCCAGCATTTT
D gene: TRBD1; J gene: TRBJ1-6; clone size: NA; V gene: TRBV19; CDR3 protein: CASSLWDRLRDSPLHF; CDR3 DNA: TGTGCCAGTAGTCTATGGGACAGACTCAGGGATTCACCCCTCCACTTT
D gene: NA; J gene: TRBJ2-3; clone size: NA; V gene: TRBV7-3; CDR3 protein: CASSLDGARTDTQYF; CDR3 DNA: TGTGCCAGCAGCTTAGACGGCGCGAGGACAGATACGCAGTATTTT
D gene: TRBD2; J gene: TRBJ2-3; clone size: NA; V gene: TRBV19; CDR3 protein: CASSTKYGGRRRTDTQYF; CDR3 DNA: TGTGCCAGTAGTACGAAATACGGGGGGAGAAGACGCACAGATACGCAGTATTTT
D gene: NA; J gene: TRBJ1-2; clone size: NA; V gene: TRBV28; CDR3 protein: CASSGAVYGYTF; CDR3 DNA: TGTGCCAGCAGTGGGGCTGTCTATGGCTACACCTTC
D gene: TRBD1; J gene: TRBJ1-2; clone size: NA; V gene: TRBV5-4; CDR3 protein: CASSPWETGGYGYTF; CDR3 DNA: TGTGCCAGCTCCCCATGGGAGACAGGGGGCTATGGCTACACCTTC
D gene: NA; J gene: TRBJ1-1; clone size: few; V gene: TRBV28; CDR3 protein: CASSPNGGVGTEAFF; CDR3 DNA: TGTGCCAGCAGCCCTAACGGGGGGGTGGGCACTGAAGCTTTCTTT
D gene: NA; J gene: TRBJ2-2; clone size: NA; V gene: TRBV19; CDR3 protein: CASSILWQGRTGELFF; CDR3 DNA: TGTGCCAGTAGTATATTATGGCAGGGAAGGACCGGGGAGCTGTTTTTT
D gene: TRBD1; J gene: TRBJ1-1; clone size: few; V gene: TRBV10-2; CDR3 protein: CASSEAGGTEAFF; CDR3 DNA: TGCGCCAGCAGTGAAGCAGGGGGCACTGAAGCTTTCTTT
D gene: NA; J gene: TRBJ1-5; clone size: NA; V gene: TRBV6-6; CDR3 protein: CASRLSDQPQHF; CDR3 DNA: TGTGCCAGCAGGCTCTCGGATCAGCCCCAGCATTTT
D gene: NA; J gene: TRBJ2-3; clone size: NA; V gene: TRBV5-6; CDR3 protein: CASSLTGAGDTQYF; CDR3 DNA: TGTGCCAGCAGCTTAACCGGGGCGGGGGATACGCAGTATTTT
D gene: NA; J gene: TRBJ1-6; clone size: NA; V gene: TRBV20-1; CDR3 protein: CSASAGHDTSPLHF; CDR3 DNA: TGCAGTGCTAGTGCTGGGCACGATACTTCACCCCTCCACTTT
D gene: NA; J gene: TRBJ1-2; clone size: NA; V gene: TRBV2; CDR3 protein: CASTFRDTMYGYTF; CDR3 DNA: TGTGCCAGCACGTTTCGGGACACGATGTATGGCTACACCTTC
D gene: NA; J gene: TRBJ2-3; clone size: NA; V gene: TRBV6-4; CDR3 protein: CASSDGLGADTQYF; CDR3 DNA: TGTGCCAGCAGTGACGGATTAGGGGCAGATACGCAGTATTTT
D gene: NA; J gene: TRBJ1-4; clone size: NA; V gene: TRBV27; CDR3 protein: CASSLSIEGGEKLFF; CDR3 DNA: TGTGCCAGCAGTTTATCGATAGAGGGTGGTGAAAAACTGTTTTTT
D gene: NA; J gene: TRBJ2-1; clone size: NA; V gene: TRBV19; CDR3 protein: CASSLTGYRYNEQFF; CDR3 DNA: TGTGCCAGTAGTCTGACAGGATACCGATACAATGAGCAGTTCTTC
D gene: TRBD1; J gene: TRBJ2-7; clone size: NA; V gene: TRBV5-1; CDR3 protein: CASSPGQGSYEQYF; CDR3 DNA: TGCGCCAGCAGCCCCGGACAGGGTAGCTACGAGCAGTACTTC
D gene: TRBD1; J gene: TRBJ1-2; clone size: NA; V gene: TRBV30; CDR3 protein: CAWTGAGTGGSDYGYTF; CDR3 DNA: TGTGCCTGGACGGGGGCGGGGACAGGGGGCTCGGACTATGGCTACACCTTC
D gene: NA; J gene: TRBJ2-1; clone size: NA; V gene: TRBV11-3; CDR3 protein: CASSSGTYSFGEQFF; CDR3 DNA: TGTGCCAGCAGTTCCGGGACTTACTCCTTCGGGGAGCAGTTCTTC
D gene: TRBD1; J gene: TRBJ2-7; clone size: NA; V gene: TRBV5-1; CDR3 protein: CASSLDGTGGSEQYF; CDR3 DNA: TGCGCCAGCAGCTTGGATGGGACAGGGGGCAGCGAGCAGTACTTC
D gene: TRBD1; J gene: TRBJ1-2; clone size: NA; V gene: TRBV6-5; CDR3 protein: CASSLQGPVGYTF; CDR3 DNA: TGTGCCAGCAGCCTACAGGGGCCCGTGGGCTACACCTTC
D gene: NA; J gene: TRBJ1-1; clone size: NA; V gene: TRBV6-5; CDR3 protein: CASSINMGQNTEAFF; CDR3 DNA: TGTGCCAGCAGTATAAACATGGGACAGAACACTGAAGCTTTCTTT
D gene: NA; J gene: TRBJ1-1; clone size: NA; V gene: TRBV21-1; CDR3 protein: CAGTNREIYLKGTEAFF; CDR3 DNA: TGTGCCGGAACTAACAGGGAGATCTATTTGAAAGGCACTGAAGCTTTCTTT
D gene: TRBD2; J gene: TRBJ2-3; clone size: NA; V gene: TRBV28; CDR3 protein: CAGRPGGGIVGTQYF; CDR3 DNA: TGTGCCGGCCGCCCCGGGGGGGGGATAGTAGGTACGCAGTATTTT
D gene: TRBD1; J gene: TRBJ2-1; clone size: NA; V gene: TRBV19; CDR3 protein: CATHRTGFNEQFF; CDR3 DNA: TGTGCCACGCATAGGACAGGGTTCAATGAGCAGTTCTTC
D gene: NA; J gene: TRBJ1-2; clone size: NA; V gene: TRBV28; CDR3 protein: CASSSGGYGYTF; CDR3 DNA: TGTGCCAGCAGTTCTGGGGGGTATGGCTACACCTTC
D gene: NA; J gene: TRBJ2-1; clone size: NA; V gene: TRBV19; CDR3 protein: CASSTRGLGGYNEQFF; CDR3 DNA: TGTGCCAGTAGTACTAGAGGGCTGGGGGGCTACAATGAGCAGTTCTTC